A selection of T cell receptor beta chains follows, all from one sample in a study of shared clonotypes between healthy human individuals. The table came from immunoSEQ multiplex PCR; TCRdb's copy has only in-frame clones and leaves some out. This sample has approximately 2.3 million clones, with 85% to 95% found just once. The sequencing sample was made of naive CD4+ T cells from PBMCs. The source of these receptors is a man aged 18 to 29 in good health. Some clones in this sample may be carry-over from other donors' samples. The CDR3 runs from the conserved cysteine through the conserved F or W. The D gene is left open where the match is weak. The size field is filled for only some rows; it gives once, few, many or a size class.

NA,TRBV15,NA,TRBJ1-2,TGTGCCACCAGCAGAGATTCAACAGACTATGGCTACACCTTC,CATSRDSTDYGYTF
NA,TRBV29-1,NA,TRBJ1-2,TGCAGCGTCCTAGTCGGGGGGGGCGGACGGAAAGATGGCTACACCTTC,CSVLVGGGGRKDGYTF
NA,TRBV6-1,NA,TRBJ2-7,TGTGCCAGCAGTGAATCCCCCCGCCCCAACTACGAGCAGTACTTC,CASSESPRPNYEQYF
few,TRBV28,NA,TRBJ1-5,TGTGCCAGCAGGGATTATCGGGAAGCTCAGCCCCAGCATTTT,CASRDYREAQPQHF
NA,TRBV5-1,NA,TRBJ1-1,TGCGCCAGCAGCTCCTTAACAGTGGGGACTGAAGCTTTCTTT,CASSSLTVGTEAFF
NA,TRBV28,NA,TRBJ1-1,TGTGCCAGCAGGGGGACTGCCGTTTCCGCTGAAGCTTTCTTT,CASRGTAVSAEAFF
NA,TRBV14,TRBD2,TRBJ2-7,TGTGCCAGCAGCCCGGGGGGGATTATGGGGTCGTCCTACGAGCAGTACTTC,CASSPGGIMGSSYEQYF
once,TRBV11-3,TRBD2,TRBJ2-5,TGTGCCAGCAGCAGGGGACTAGCGGGTCAAGAGACCCAGTACTTC,CASSRGLAGQETQYF
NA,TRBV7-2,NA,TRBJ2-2,TGTGCCAGCAGCTTAGCGTCCGCTAGGGTTTCCGGGGAGCTGTTTTTT,CASSLASARVSGELFF
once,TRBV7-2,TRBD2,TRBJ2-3,TGTGCCAGCAGCCTTAGCGGGAGCCCCTTCGCAGATACGCAGTATTTT,CASSLSGSPFADTQYF
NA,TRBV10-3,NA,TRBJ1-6,TGTGCCATCAGTGAGTCCGGGGCGGCCGGTTCACCCCTCCACTTT,CAISESGAAGSPLHF
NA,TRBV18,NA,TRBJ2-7,TGTGCCAGCTCGCCCTCAACCGGCGGGGACTACGAGCAGTACTTC,CASSPSTGGDYEQYF
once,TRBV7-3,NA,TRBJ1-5,TGTGCCAGCAGCGAACCCGGGACTGCCCACGAGGGCGATCAGCCCCAGCATTTT,CASSEPGTAHEGDQPQHF
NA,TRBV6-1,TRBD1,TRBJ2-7,TGTGCCAGCCTTGACAGGGCGAGCGGCGAGCAGTACTTC,CASLDRASGEQYF
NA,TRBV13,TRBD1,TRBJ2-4,TGTGCCAGCAGCCTTACTCGGGACAGGGGAGGGGGCCTGGCCAAAAACATTCAGTACTTC,CASSLTRDRGGGLAKNIQYF
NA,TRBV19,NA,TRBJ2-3,TGTGCCAGTAGTATCCATGGGCAGGCAGATACGCAGTATTTT,CASSIHGQADTQYF
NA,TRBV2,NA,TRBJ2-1,TGTGCCAGCAGACCCTTGGGAGGTGAGCAGTTCTTC,CASRPLGGEQFF
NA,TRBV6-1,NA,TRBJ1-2,TGTGCCAGCTCTTTGACGGGCTACACCTTC,CASSLTGYTF
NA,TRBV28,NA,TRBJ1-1,TGTGCCAGCAGTACGGCGGGAGGAACACTGGTATGGGAAGCTTTCTTT,CASSTAGGTLVWEAFF
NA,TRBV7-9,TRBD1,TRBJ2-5,TGTGCCAGCAGGGGAGGACAGGGGGTCGGGACCCAGTACTTC,CASRGGQGVGTQYF
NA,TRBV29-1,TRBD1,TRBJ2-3,TGCAGCGTTCCGGGGACAGGACAAGGCACAGATACGCAGTATTTT,CSVPGTGQGTDTQYF
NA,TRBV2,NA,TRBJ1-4,TGTGCCAGCAGTGAAGGGGTAGGGCCTACTGAAAAACTGTTTTTT,CASSEGVGPTEKLFF
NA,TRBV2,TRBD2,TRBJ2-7,TGTGCCAGCAGTGAAGAGCTAGCGGGAGGCGGCGAGCAGTACTTC,CASSEELAGGGEQYF
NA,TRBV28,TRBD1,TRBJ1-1,TGTGCCAGCAGTTTACCCTTCCTGACAGGGGAGGTTCGGCAAGCTTTCTTT,CASSLPFLTGEVRQAFF
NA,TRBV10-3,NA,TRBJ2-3,TGTGCCATCAGGGGTAGCGGAGATACGCAGTATTTT,CAIRGSGDTQYF
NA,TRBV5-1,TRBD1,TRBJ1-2,TGCGCCAGCAGCTTGGATCCAGGGGGTAGTGGCTACACCTTC,CASSLDPGGSGYTF
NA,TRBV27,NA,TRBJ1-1,TGTGCCAGCAGTTTCATGGTGGGGGACTCTGCGTCTTTCTTT,CASSFMVGDSASFF
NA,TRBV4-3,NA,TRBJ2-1,TGCGCCAGCAGCCAATTCTCCGGGGAACCCTTTCGAGAGCAGTTCTTC,CASSQFSGEPFREQFF
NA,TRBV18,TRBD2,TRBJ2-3,TGTGCCAGCTCACTGGGACTAGCCCGCCCAGATACGCAGTATTTT,CASSLGLARPDTQYF
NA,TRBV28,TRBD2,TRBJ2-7,TGTGCCAGCAGTTTATCCCCGGGACTAGCGGGCCACGAGCAGTACTTC,CASSLSPGLAGHEQYF
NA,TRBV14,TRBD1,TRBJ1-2,TGTGCCAGCAGCCAACGAACAGGGGCAAGTAACTATGGCTACACCTTC,CASSQRTGASNYGYTF
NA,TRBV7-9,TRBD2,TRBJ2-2,TGTGCCAGCAGCTTACGTTCTAGCGGGGGAAACACCGGGGAGCTGTTTTTT,CASSLRSSGGNTGELFF
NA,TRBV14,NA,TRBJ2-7,TGTGCCAGCGGTCAAGGGTCCGAGCAGTACTTC,CASGQGSEQYF
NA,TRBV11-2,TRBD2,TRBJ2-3,TGTGCCAGCAGCTTAGGACGCGGGAGGAAGCCAGATACGCAGTATTTT,CASSLGRGRKPDTQYF
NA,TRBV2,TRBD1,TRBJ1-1,TGTGCCAGCAGGCCCGGACAGGGGGCGGGTAGGAACACTGAAGCTTTCTTT,CASRPGQGAGRNTEAFF
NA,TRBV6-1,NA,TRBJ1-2,TGTGCCAGCAGTGAAGCGAAGAGTACCTTC,CASSEAKSTF
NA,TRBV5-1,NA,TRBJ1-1,TGCGCCAGCAGCTTGGAACAGGTGAACACTGAAGCTTTCTTT,CASSLEQVNTEAFF